This entry lists 27 T cell receptor beta chains sequenced from one sample in a study of blood T cell repertoires in COVID-19. Libraries were prepared by immunoSEQ multiplex PCR; TCRdb keeps only in-frame clonotypes and omits some of them. The sample has around 180,000 clones; approximately 85% are singletons. The sequenced sample consisted of peripheral blood. The receptors originated from a human donor with active or convalescent COVID-19. The donor label of this sample is uncertain.

The rearrangement uses TRBV6-5 and TRBJ1-2; D uncertain. The V gene lost 6 bases and the J gene lost 6 bases, with 11 bases spanning the gap. CDR1 is MNHEY, CDR2 SVGAGI, per germline. The CDR3 runs 12 residues. The CDR3 sequence: CASRRADDGYTF. The CDR3 nucleotides are TGTGCCAGCAGGAGGGCGGACGATGGCTACACCTTC.

The chain combines TRBV30 with TRBJ2-3; D gene ambiguous. V lost 0 bases to trimming and J lost 7 bases, with 5 bases between them. Germline lookup yields CDR1 GTSNPN and CDR2 SVGIG (reference sequence). The CDR3 covers 11 residues. In DNA, the CDR3 is TGTGCCTGGAGTGTCCTAAATACGCAGTATTTT. Encoded protein: CAWSVLNTQYF.

A single count supports this clone. The chain recombines TRBV5-1 with TRBJ2-7; 12 positions agree with TRBD2. This CDR3 comprises 16 residues. CDR1 SGHRS and CDR2 YFSETQ come from the germline V gene. The trim removed 0 bases at V and 6 bases at J, leaving 7 bases unmatched. CDR3 residues: CASSLGRLAGVLEQYF. In DNA, the CDR3 is TGCGCCAGCAGCTTGGGGAGACTAGCGGGAGTCCTCGAGCAGTACTTC.

This chain links TRBV11-2 with TRBJ2-5; 15 nucleotides align to TRBD2. Trimming took 5 bases from V and 5 from J; bases not matched to a gene: 6. The CDR3 is 16 residues long. Germline V gene sequence: CDR1 SGHAT, CDR2 FQNNGV. The CDR3 DNA follows: TGTGCCAGCAGCGGCCGGACTAGCGGGGGGGCGGAGACCCAGTACTTC. Translation: CASSGRTSGGAETQYF.

This rearrangement joins TRBV4-2 to TRBJ1-6; the D gene is possibly TRBD1 (6 bases). The CDR3 totals 16 residues. V lost 0 bases and J 5 bases, leaving 11 bases between the germline ends. Germline CDR1 is LGHNA and CDR2 is YNFKEQ. DNA of the CDR3: TGTGCCAGCAGCCAAGATCGACAGGCCAATAATTCACCCCTCCACTTT. It is translated as CASSQDRQANNSPLHF.

The chain combines TRBV11-2 with TRBJ1-1, with TRBD1 as a possible D gene (5 bases). CDR1 and CDR2 (germline): SGHAT, FQNNGV. The V and J ends lost 7 bases and 0 bases respectively, with 12 bases between them. The CDR3 covers 14 residues. The CDR3 sequence is CASKRTGVNTEAFF. In DNA form, the CDR3 reads TGTGCCAGCAAAAGGACGGGGGTGAACACTGAAGCTTTCTTT.

The chain carries TRBV24-1 and TRBJ2-1; D ambiguous. The germline V gene encodes CDR1 KGHDR and CDR2 SFDVKD. This CDR3 contains 14 residues. Trimming shortened V by 1 base and J by 5 bases, and 8 bases separated the two germline ends. This chain's CDR3 is CATSDFWANNEQFF. CDR3 sequence (DNA): TGTGCCACCAGTGATTTTTGGGCAAACAATGAGCAGTTCTTC.

The chain couples TRBV25-1 to TRBJ1-6, with unresolved D. The germline V gene encodes CDR1 MGHDK and CDR2 SYGVNS. The CDR3 is 14 residues long. V gave up 4 bases and J gave up 9 bases, with 13 bases separating them. CDR3: CASSVGGFRSPLHF. In nucleotides, the CDR3 is TGTGCCAGCAGTGTAGGAGGGTTCCGTTCACCCCTCCACTTT.

This chain connects TRBV19 to TRBJ2-1; perhaps TRBD2 as D (5 bases). V was clipped by 5 bases and J by 0 bases, with 17 bases between them. Germline-derived CDR1 and CDR2 are LNHDA and SQIVND (reference sequence). CDR3 size: 17 residues. The CDR3 DNA follows: TGTGCCAGTAGTCTCCGACTCCATGGGAGCTCCTACAATGAGCAGTTCTTC. It encodes CASSLRLHGSSYNEQFF. The variable domain in full, completed from reference TRBV19 and TRBJ2-1, reads DGGITQSPKYLFRKEGQNVTLSCEQNLNHDAMYWYRQDPGQGLRLIYYSQIVNDFQKGDIAEGYSVSREKKESFPLTVTSAQKNPTAFYLCASSLRLHGSSYNEQFFGPGTRLTVL.

The CDR3 DNA is TGTGCCAGCAGCTTAGACCTCCCCGGGGTTTCACCCCTCCACTTT. Its protein product is CASSLDLPGVSPLHF. This chain joins TRBV7-2 and TRBJ1-6; D gene ambiguous. The germline gives CDR1 SGHTA, CDR2 FQGNSA. CDR3 length: 15 amino acids. The ends were cut back, 1 base at V and 9 bases at J, with 13 bases in the middle.

The chain couples TRBV7-9 to TRBJ2-7, with D maybe TRBD1 (5 bases). Germline V gene lookup returns CDR1 SEHNR and CDR2 FQNEAQ (reference sequence). The CDR3 has 14 residues. The ends were cut back, 1 base at V and 2 bases at J, with 9 bases in the middle. The CDR3: CASSLGGRPYEQYF. The DNA for the CDR3 is TGTGCCAGCAGCTTAGGGGGCAGACCCTACGAGCAGTACTTC.

This clone was seen more than once but under ten times. The chain couples TRBV7-2 to TRBJ1-3, with 9 bases that match TRBD1. Germline CDR1 and CDR2: SGHTA and FQGNSA. V lost 3 bases to trimming and J lost 5 bases; unmatched junction nucleotides: 5. The CDR3 totals 15 residues. The CDR3 coding sequence is TGTGCCAGCAGCTTTAGCGGGACAGGGAGAAACACCATATATTTT. Translated, it gives CASSFSGTGRNTIYF.

Comment on this clone: The same CDR3 also results from other DNA sequences found in this sample. The genes are TRBV20-1 and TRBJ1-2, with a tentative D call TRBD1 (5 bases). This CDR3 is 10 amino acids long. The V and J ends lost 6 bases and 8 bases respectively, with 10 bases between them. The V gene's germline CDR1 is DFQATT and CDR2 SNEGSKA (reference sequence). Here the CDR3 reads CSAGEGGYTF. Here the CDR3 DNA reads TGCAGTGCAGGGGAGGGAGGCTACACCTTC.

This chain links TRBV19 with TRBJ2-3; 8 positions agree with TRBD2. Germline V gives CDR1 LNHDA, CDR2 SQIVND (reference sequence). The CDR3 has 12 amino acids. V lost 7 bases and J lost 6; bases outside the gene matches: 3. The CDR3 loop is CASNGGGDTQYF. The CDR3, as DNA: TGTGCCAGTAACGGCGGGGGGGATACGCAGTATTTT.

The V call is TRBV3-1 (or the pseudogene TRBV3-2), the J call TRBJ2-7; TRBD2 matches at 11 bases. The CDR3 is made up of 17 amino acids. With V trimmed by 0 bases and J by 7 bases, 11 bases remained unmatched. Germline V CDR1 and CDR2: LGHDT, YNNKEL (reference sequence). Here the CDR3 DNA reads TGTGCCAGCAGCCAAGATTCACTAGCGGGGGCCGCGGGGGAGCAGTACTTC. This codes for CASSQDSLAGAAGEQYF.

The CDR3, as DNA: TGTGCCAGCAGCTTGGGCATGAACACTGAAGCTTTCTTT. Encoded protein: CASSLGMNTEAFF. The rearrangement uses TRBV7-6 and TRBJ1-1; D remains unclear. The length of the CDR3 is 13 residues. Trimming pared 3 bases from V and 0 bases from J, leaving 5 bases between. CDR1 and CDR2 (germline): SGHVS, FNYEAQ.

The V gene is TRBV9, the J gene TRBJ1-2, with D unclear. This CDR3 has 13 residues. The V end lost 3 bases, the J end lost 1 base, and 7 bases lay between the germline ends. Germline loops: CDR1 SGDLS, CDR2 YYNGEE. The CDR3 reads CASSAGGNYGYTF. The DNA of the CDR3 is TGTGCCAGCAGCGCTGGAGGTAACTATGGCTACACCTTC.

The chain links TRBV4-2 to TRBJ2-1, with 9 positions matching TRBD2. The V gene end was trimmed by 6 bases and the J gene end by 4 bases; junction bases not matched to a gene: 22. The germline CDR1 and CDR2 sequences are LGHNA and YNFKEQ. This CDR3 contains 20 residues. The CDR3 coding sequence is TGTGCCAGCAGTCAAAGGGTCCCCCTGCGGGGCGGGGGGGATTACAATGAGCAGTTCTTC. It encodes CASSQRVPLRGGGDYNEQFF.

The chain recombines TRBV18 with TRBJ1-2; D unclear. This CDR3 contains 13 residues. The V and J ends lost 3 bases and 6 bases respectively, with 11 bases between them. The germline V gene encodes CDR1 KGHSH and CDR2 LQKENI. CDR3 protein: CASSPLESHGYTF. CDR3 sequence (DNA): TGTGCCAGCTCACCCTTAGAGAGCCATGGCTACACCTTC.

The chain has TRBV28 and TRBJ1-1; D is possibly TRBD1 (5 bases). The CDR3 runs 15 residues. Germline values: CDR1 MDHEN, CDR2 SYDVKM. Trimming removed 3 bases from V and 0 bases from J, with 11 bases in between. In DNA form, the CDR3 reads TGTGCCAGCAGTTTTGTACAGGTAATGAACACTGAAGCTTTCTTT. Its translation is CASSFVQVMNTEAFF.

V is TRBV28 and J is TRBJ2-3; TRBD2 matches at 7 bases. The CDR3 extends over 15 amino acids. The ends lost 5 bases at V and 2 bases at J; junction bases unmatched: 7. Germline-derived CDR1 and CDR2 are MDHEN and SYDVKM. The CDR3 here is CASSAAGVTTDTQYF. For the CDR3, the DNA is TGTGCCAGCAGTGCGGCGGGAGTGACCACAGATACGCAGTATTTT.

The genes are TRBV4-1 and TRBJ2-1; TRBD1 agrees at 8 bases. The CDR3 consists of 17 residues. Germline V gene lookup returns CDR1 MGHRA and CDR2 YSYEKL. The junction had 7 bases not matched to a gene; V was cut back by 3 bases and J by 0 bases. Here the CDR3 reads CASSHPGQVSSYNEQFF. For the CDR3, the DNA is TGCGCCAGCAGCCACCCGGGACAGGTGAGCTCCTACAATGAGCAGTTCTTC.

The chain joins TRBV4-1 to TRBJ1-6, with TRBD1 matching 9 bases. V trimming: 1 base; J trimming: 8 bases; junction bases outside the gene matches: 3. Germline-derived CDR1 and CDR2 are MGHRA and YSYEKL. The CDR3 consists of 15 residues. The DNA for the CDR3 is TGCGCCAGCAGCCAAGCACAGGGGGCTCATTCACCCCTCCACTTT. Its protein product is CASSQAQGAHSPLHF.

The rearrangement joins TRBV6-5 to TRBJ2-1, with 7 bases fitting TRBD1. There are 13 residues in the CDR3. The V gene's germline CDR1 is MNHEY and CDR2 SVGAGI. Trimming removed 10 bases from V and 4 bases from J; junction bases left unmatched: 7. The CDR3 coding sequence is TGTGCCACCCCGGGACAGAGTTACAATGAGCAGTTCTTC. It specifies CATPGQSYNEQFF.

V is TRBV15 and J is TRBJ2-7; 7 bases are shared with TRBD2. CDR1 LNHNV and CDR2 YYDKDF come from the germline V gene (reference sequence). The CDR3 covers 15 residues. V lost 0 bases and J lost 2; bases outside the gene matches: 4. The CDR3 DNA reads as TGTGCCACCAGCAGAGAGAGGCGGGAGACCTACGAGCAGTACTTC. Protein sequence: CATSRERRETYEQYF.

This clone was observed a handful of times. The chain joins TRBV6-5 to TRBJ1-1; a possible D gene is TRBD1 (5 bases). Germline CDR1 is MNHEY and CDR2 is SVGAGI. The CDR3 runs 14 residues. V was cut by 8 bases and J by 8 bases, with 21 bases left in between. The CDR3 DNA reads TGTGCCAGCGGCGGCAGACAAGGGACTGGGGAAGCTTTCTTT. Amino acids: CASGGRQGTGEAFF.

This CDR3 reads CASSLGSGPTIDTQYF. CDR3 DNA sequence: TGTGCCAGCAGCTTAGGTAGCGGACCGACGATTGATACGCAGTATTTT. The chain employs TRBV7-9 and TRBJ2-3; D is possibly TRBD2 (6 bases). With 1 base removed from V and 6 bases from J, the gap between germline ends came to 17 bases. Germline V CDR1 and CDR2: SEHNR, FQNEAQ (reference sequence). The CDR3 contains 16 residues.